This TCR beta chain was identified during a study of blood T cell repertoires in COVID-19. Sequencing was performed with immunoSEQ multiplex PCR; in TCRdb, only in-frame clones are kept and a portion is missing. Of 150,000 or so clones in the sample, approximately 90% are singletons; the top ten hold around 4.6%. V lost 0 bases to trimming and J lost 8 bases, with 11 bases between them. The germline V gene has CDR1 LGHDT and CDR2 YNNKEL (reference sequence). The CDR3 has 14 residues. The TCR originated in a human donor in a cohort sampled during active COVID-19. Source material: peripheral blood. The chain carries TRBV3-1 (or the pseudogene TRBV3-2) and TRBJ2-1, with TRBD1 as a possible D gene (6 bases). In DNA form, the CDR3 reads TGTGCCAGCAGCCAAGAACAGGGTACGCATGAGCAGTTCTTC. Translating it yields CASSQEQGTHEQFF.